This TCR beta chain was recovered during a study of intratumoral heterogeneity in liver cancer. As for the study in general: The median patient age was 63 years, and most were male.

The method was immunoSEQ multiplex PCR; TCRdb's version includes in-frame clones alone and lacks a portion of them. Here the sample spans 20,000 to 25,000 clones, 73% being singletons. Patients had early-stage hepatocellular carcinoma, untreated before resection. Samples came from areas without visible necrosis or hemorrhage. Trimming took 4 bases from V and 4 from J, leaving 11 bases between them. This CDR3 has 13 amino acids. From germline, CDR1 is LGHDT and CDR2 YNNKEL (reference sequence). The material sequenced was tumor-adjacent normal tissue, taken before any cancer treatment. This TCR was sampled from a woman aged 70-85 years with hepatocellular carcinoma. This chain joins TRBV3-1 (or the pseudogene TRBV3-2) and TRBJ2-7, with a tentative D call TRBD1 (6 bases). CDR3 nucleotide sequence: TGTGCCAGCAGCCGCCTACAGGGTTACGAGCAGTACTTC. Translated, it gives CASSRLQGYEQYF.